What follows are 25 T cell receptor beta chains derived from one specimen sequenced in a study of T-cell memory formation after mild COVID-19. TCRdb passed the 5' RACE reads through MiXCR, listing each CDR3 protein once. Of 120,000 to 150,000 distinct CDR3 sequences in the sample, 15% to 20% were seen once. Sequencing input: PBMCs or a T cell subset sorted from them (not recorded which). The receptor set was obtained from an adult woman who had mild COVID-19 (a few samples of this study predate the infection). Cell type and time point are not known.

The chain recombines TRBV5-1 with TRBJ2-7, with 8 bases fitting TRBD2. The germline V gene has CDR1 SGHRS and CDR2 YFSETQ. The J segment lost 1 base and the V segment lost 2 bases, leaving 8 bases of the junction unmatched. This CDR3 contains 16 residues. CDR3 loop: CASSLASGSLSYEQYF. CDR3 bases: TGCGCCAGCAGCTTAGCCAGCGGGAGTTTGTCCTACGAGCAGTACTTC.

There are a few counts of this clonotype. This chain uses TRBV20-1 with TRBJ2-5; possibly TRBD2 for D (6 bases). From germline, CDR1 is DFQATT and CDR2 SNEGSKA (reference sequence). V was shortened by 5 bases and J by 5 bases, with 12 bases between the two germline ends. The CDR3 contains 12 residues. As DNA, the CDR3 is TGCAGTGCTCGGCGGGGCCCTGAGACCCAGTACTTC. Its translation is CSARRGPETQYF.

Ten or more counts support this clonotype. V usage is TRBV24-1 and J usage is TRBJ2-2; D may be TRBD1 (6 bases). The CDR3 covers 15 residues. V was trimmed by 3 bases and J by 7 bases, leaving 14 bases between them. Germline V gene data show CDR1 as KGHDR and CDR2 as SFDVKD. The CDR3: CATSDPSSTGGELFF. Written as DNA, the CDR3 is TGTGCCACCAGTGATCCCTCTTCGACAGGCGGGGAGCTGTTTTTT.

Worth noting for this clonotype: At one end the junction does not follow the germline gene, possibly because of a read error. The chain has TRBV3-1 and TRBJ1-1, with a possible D match to TRBD1 (5 bases). Per the germline V gene, CDR1 is LGHDT and CDR2 is YNNKEL (reference sequence). The CDR3 extends over 12 amino acids. CDR3 DNA sequence: TGTGCAAGCAGCCAAGTGCAGGGAGGAGCTTTCTTT. Residues: CASSQVQGGAFF. The variable domain in full, completed from reference TRBV3-1 and TRBJ1-1, reads DTAVSQTPKYLVTQMGNDKSIKCEQNLGHDTMYWYKQDSKKFLKIMFSYNNKELIINETVPNRFSPKSPDKAHLNLHINSLELGDSAVYFCASSQVQGGAFFGQGTRLTVV.

There are a few counts of this clonotype. The chain joins TRBV15 to TRBJ2-1; 7 bases line up with TRBD1. Per germline, CDR1 LNHNV and CDR2 YYDKDF (reference sequence). Losses at the gene ends were 0 bases for V and 9 bases for J; bases not matched to a gene: 26. The CDR3 contains 21 residues. CDR3 nucleotide sequence: TGTGCCACCAGCAGAGATCAAGTCCAACAGGGGTTGTCATCCTCTTGGCGTGAGCAGTTCTTC. This translates into CATSRDQVQQGLSSSWREQFF. Together with reference TRBV15 and TRBJ2-1, the CDR3 gives the full variable domain: DAMVIQNPRYQVTQFGKPVTLSCSQTLNHNVMYWYQQKSSQAPKLLFHYYDKDFNNEADTPDNFQSRRPNTSFCFLDIRSPGLGDTAMYLCATSRDQVQQGLSSSWREQFFGPGTRLTVL.

The V call is TRBV9, the J call TRBJ1-1; D is perhaps TRBD1 (5 bases). Germline V gene data show CDR1 as SGDLS and CDR2 as YYNGEE. V shed 4 bases and J shed 1 base, with 14 bases lying between them. The CDR3 extends over 15 amino acids. The CDR3, as DNA: TGTGCCAGCAGCCCCCCAGCGACAGAGAACACTGAAGCTTTCTTT. Its protein product is CASSPPATENTEAFF.

This clonotype was recorded at least ten times. J is TRBJ2-5 and V is TRBV4-2, with D unresolved. The ends were cut back, 4 bases at V and 1 base at J, with 16 bases in the middle. The CDR3 sequence is 16 residues long. The V gene's germline CDR1 is LGHNA and CDR2 YNFKEQ. The CDR3 sequence: CASSPRANLGQETQYF. The CDR3 coding sequence is TGTGCCAGCAGCCCCCGTGCTAATCTGGGCCAAGAGACCCAGTACTTC.

This clonotype was observed at least ten times. This sequence joins TRBV5-1 and TRBJ2-5; D gene ambiguous. The V gene lost 4 bases and the J gene lost 4 bases, with 14 bases spanning the gap. The V gene's germline CDR1 is SGHRS and CDR2 YFSETQ. The CDR3 consists of 14 residues. The CDR3 here is CASSPVGSPETQYF. The CDR3 region has the DNA TGCGCCAGCAGCCCTGTCGGCAGCCCAGAGACCCAGTACTTC.

DNA for the CDR3: TGTGCCAGCAGCAAATCGGGGATTTCCACTGAAGCTTTCTTT. It encodes CASSKSGISTEAFF. The chain joins TRBV12-3 or TRBV12-4 to TRBJ1-1; D is unclear. Trimming shortened V by 6 bases and J by 4 bases, and 15 bases separated the two germline ends. The CDR3 runs to 14 residues.

The chain uses TRBV12-3 or TRBV12-4 and TRBJ2-1; D is uncertain. The V end was cut by 3 bases, the J end by 3 bases, with 12 bases between. The CDR3 is made up of 15 amino acids. CDR3 protein: CASSFVLTSYNEQFF. The CDR3 nucleotides read TGTGCCAGCAGTTTTGTCCTGACGAGCTACAATGAGCAGTTCTTC.

This clonotype occurred a few times. V is TRBV18 and J is TRBJ2-2; unclear D gene. Trimming left V 3 bases short and J 6 bases short, with 5 bases between. The CDR3 covers 12 residues. Germline-derived CDR1 and CDR2 are KGHSH and LQKENI. CDR3 sequence reads: CASSPEAGELFF. The CDR3 DNA follows: TGTGCCAGCTCACCTGAGGCCGGGGAGCTGTTTTTT. Full variable domain (outside the CDR3, taken from reference TRBV18 and TRBJ2-2): NAGVMQNPRHLVRRRGQEARLRCSPMKGHSHVYWYRQLPEEGLKFMVYLQKENIIDESGMPKERFSAEFPKEGPSILRIQQVVRGDSAAYFCASSPEAGELFFGEGSRLTVL.

This clonotype was observed a handful of times. The rearrangement uses TRBV29-1 and TRBJ2-3; perhaps TRBD2 as D (5 bases). The CDR3 is 12 residues long. CDR1 is SQVTM, CDR2 ANQGSEA, per germline. V was cut by 6 bases and J by 1 base, with 8 bases left in between. CDR3 in DNA: TGCAGCGTCCGGCGGGGCACAGATACGCAGTATTTT. It encodes CSVRRGTDTQYF.

This chain uses TRBV7-2 with TRBJ2-2; no reliable D call. The CDR3 consists of 15 residues. Trimming shortened V by 2 bases and J by 3 bases, and 10 bases separated the two germline ends. Germline V gene lookup returns CDR1 SGHTA and CDR2 FQGNSA. The CDR3 nucleotides read TGTGCCAGCAGCTTATCATTTAGGGACACCGGGGAGCTGTTTTTT. Its translation is CASSLSFRDTGELFF.

This clonotype was observed a handful of times. The rearrangement links TRBV11-1 to TRBJ2-1; D tentatively fits TRBD1 or TRBD2 (5 bases each). Trimming cost V 3 bases and J 7 bases, with 19 bases left between them. The germline gives CDR1 SGHAT, CDR2 FQDESV (reference sequence). The CDR3 consists of 16 residues. The CDR3 region is CASSLGPQSFPNEQFF. As DNA, the CDR3 is TGTGCCAGCAGCTTGGGACCGCAGTCCTTTCCGAATGAGCAGTTCTTC.

The V and J genes are TRBV20-1 and TRBJ2-7; no clear D gene. From germline, CDR1 is DFQATT and CDR2 SNEGSKA (reference sequence). V was clipped by 5 bases and J by 0 bases, with 8 bases between them. The CDR3 runs to 12 residues. DNA of the CDR3: TGCAGTGCTGGGATTCGCTCCTACGAGCAGTACTTC. This gives the protein CSAGIRSYEQYF.

This clonotype was seen more than once but under ten times. The chain employs TRBV24-1 and TRBJ2-2; D may be TRBD1 (6 bases). CDR1 is KGHDR, CDR2 SFDVKD, per germline. The length of the CDR3 is 15 residues. V was pared by 9 bases and J by 4 bases, with 17 bases between. The CDR3 reads CATEGDIHGTGELFF. CDR3 coding DNA: TGTGCCACCGAAGGGGACATCCACGGCACCGGGGAGCTGTTTTTT.

V and J are TRBV5-1 and TRBJ2-7; D is uncertain. Germline loops: CDR1 SGHRS, CDR2 YFSETQ. This CDR3 is 13 amino acids long. With 8 bases removed from V and 2 bases from J, the gap between germline ends came to 14 bases. The DNA for the CDR3 is TGCGCCAGTCGGATAGCTGCCACCTACGAGCAGTACTTC. Its translation: CASRIAATYEQYF.

This clonotype was recorded a few times. The chain joins TRBV20-1 to TRBJ1-1; 7 nucleotides align to TRBD1. With 2 bases clipped from V and 1 base from J, the junction kept 4 bases outside the gene matches. The germline V gene has CDR1 DFQATT and CDR2 SNEGSKA (reference sequence). CDR3 size: 14 residues. The CDR3 coding sequence is TGCAGTGCTAGAAAGGGACAGCCGAACACTGAAGCTTTCTTT. Translation gives CSARKGQPNTEAFF.

This clonotype came up a few times. CDR3: CASSGSGGLGETQYF. DNA of the CDR3: TGTGCCAGCAGCGGTAGCGGGGGGCTGGGAGAGACCCAGTACTTC. This chain joins TRBV9 and TRBJ2-5, with 10 positions matching TRBD2. CDR3 length equals 15 residues. CDR1 is SGDLS, CDR2 YYNGEE, per germline. Losses at the gene ends were 3 bases for V and 4 bases for J; bases not matched to a gene: 6.

V usage is TRBV7-9 and J usage is TRBJ1-5, with D possibly matching TRBD1 (5 bases). From germline, CDR1 is SEHNR and CDR2 FQNEAQ (reference sequence). The CDR3 is 18 amino acids. V was shortened by 1 base and J by 7 bases, with 23 bases between the two germline ends. This CDR3 is CASSLVPQGGSRIQPQHF. Here the CDR3 DNA reads TGTGCCAGCAGCTTAGTTCCCCAGGGCGGTAGTCGCATCCAGCCCCAGCATTTT.

The chain joins TRBV4-2 to TRBJ2-3, with TRBD1 identical over 7 bases. Looked up from germline, CDR1 is LGHNA and CDR2 is YNFKEQ. CDR3 size: 17 residues. V lost 2 bases and J lost 0; bases outside the gene matches: 8. In DNA form, the CDR3 reads TGTGCCAGCAGCCAAAGAGGTACAGGGGCTAGCACAGATACGCAGTATTTT. It is translated as CASSQRGTGASTDTQYF.

CDR3 nucleotides: TGCGCCAGCAGCTTTTCGACAGGGGGAATCTACGAGCAGTACTTC. Translation gives CASSFSTGGIYEQYF. The genes are TRBV5-1 and TRBJ2-7; 9 bases are a match to TRBD1. This CDR3 region has 15 residues. The germline CDR1 and CDR2 sequences are SGHRS and YFSETQ. V lost 2 bases and J lost 3; bases outside the gene matches: 6.

V usage is TRBV7-9 and J usage is TRBJ1-3, with TRBD1 matching over 7 bases. With 3 bases clipped from V and 4 bases from J, the junction kept 6 bases outside the gene matches. The CDR3 runs to 15 residues. Per the germline V gene, CDR1 is SEHNR and CDR2 is FQNEAQ (reference sequence). The CDR3 region has the DNA TGTGCCAGCAGCTTTGAGGGGGCGCGCGGAAACACCATATATTTT. This codes for CASSFEGARGNTIYF.

The chain recombines TRBV6-1 with TRBJ2-2; the D is unclear. V lost 4 bases to trimming and J lost 4 bases, with 13 bases between them. CDR3 length: 15 residues. CDR1 is MNHNS, CDR2 SASEGT, per germline. CDR3 in amino acids: CASSAGPASTGELFF. CDR3 DNA sequence: TGTGCCAGCAGTGCTGGACCCGCGTCCACCGGGGAGCTGTTTTTT.

The V and J genes are TRBV2 and TRBJ1-5, with a possible D match to TRBD1 (5 bases). Trimming stripped 5 bases from V and 5 bases from J, with 10 bases between. The CDR3 consists of 13 residues. From germline, CDR1 is SNHLY and CDR2 FYNNEI. The DNA for the CDR3 is TGTGCCAGCAGTTTTGACAGTTATCAGCCCCAGCATTTT. Translated, it gives CASSFDSYQPQHF.